One and the same sample provided the 9 T cell receptor beta chains below, sequenced in a study of blood T cell repertoires in COVID-19. Clones were sequenced by immunoSEQ multiplex PCR, and TCRdb holds only the in-frame ones, with some missing. The table lists 240,000 or so clones, roughly 80% of them singletons. The source material was peripheral blood. The origin of the receptors is a woman aged 18-29 years with acute or convalescent COVID-19.

The genes are TRBV27 and TRBJ2-5, with D perhaps matching TRBD2 (5 bases). The germline V gene has CDR1 MNHEY and CDR2 SMNVEV (reference sequence). The V end lost 5 bases, the J end lost 5 bases, and 18 bases lay between the germline ends. The CDR3 sequence is 15 residues long. CDR3 amino acids: CASSERGPYGETQYF. CDR3 in DNA: TGTGCCAGCAGTGAGAGAGGGCCATACGGGGAGACCCAGTACTTC.

This clone was observed a handful of times. The chain joins TRBV5-1 to TRBJ2-7; possible D gene TRBD1, 6 bases. The germline V and J ends were trimmed by 0 bases and 1 base, with 11 bases remaining between them. The CDR3 runs to 15 residues. CDR1 is SGHRS, CDR2 YFSETQ, per germline. The CDR3 reads CASSLETGASYEQYF. The CDR3 region has the DNA TGCGCCAGCAGCTTGGAGACAGGTGCATCCTACGAGCAGTACTTC.

The J gene is TRBJ2-1, the V gene TRBV20-1; 7 nucleotides match TRBD2. Looked up from germline, CDR1 is DFQATT and CDR2 is SNEGSKA (reference sequence). With 3 bases clipped from V and 0 bases from J, the junction kept 8 bases outside the gene matches. This CDR3 comprises 16 residues. As DNA, the CDR3 is TGCAGTGCTAGTTCTTTAGCGGGTAGCTCCTACAATGAGCAGTTCTTC. Translated, it gives CSASSLAGSSYNEQFF.

This sequence joins TRBV4-3 and TRBJ2-1, with 7 bases fitting TRBD2. The ends lost 0 bases at V and 4 bases at J; junction bases unmatched: 3. The CDR3 loop spans 15 amino acids. CDR1 is LGHNA, CDR2 YSLEER, per germline. CDR3 region: CASSQEASGYNEQFF. The CDR3 DNA follows: TGCGCCAGCAGCCAAGAGGCTAGCGGATACAATGAGCAGTTCTTC.

This sequence joins TRBV19 and TRBJ2-7, with D possibly matching TRBD1 (6 bases). Germline CDR1 and CDR2: LNHDA and SQIVND (reference sequence). Trimming cost V 9 bases and J 3 bases, with 18 bases left between them. CDR3 length: 14 residues. The CDR3 DNA reads as TGTGCCAGCATCAGGCACCGGACAGACTACGAGCAGTACTTC. Its translation: CASIRHRTDYEQYF.

This clone appeared a single time. V and J are TRBV14 and TRBJ1-5; D uncertain. The CDR3 is 12 residues long. Trimming removed 2 bases at V and 7 bases at J, with 6 bases between. Germline CDR1 SGHDN, CDR2 FVKESK. Here the CDR3 reads CASSQPGQPQHF. The CDR3, as DNA: TGTGCCAGCAGCCAACCGGGACAGCCCCAGCATTTT.

This clone was observed a handful of times. J is TRBJ2-7 and V is TRBV5-4, with 9 bases matching TRBD1. The CDR3 extends over 15 amino acids. V was clipped by 4 bases and J by 6 bases; unmatched bases: 11. Looked up from germline, CDR1 is SGHNT and CDR2 is YYREEE (reference sequence). CDR3 in amino acids: CASSPGTGFLSEQYF. In nucleotides, the CDR3 is TGTGCCAGCAGCCCTGGGACAGGGTTTCTTTCCGAGCAGTACTTC.

This chain joins TRBV28 and TRBJ1-4; D unclear. The germline V gene encodes CDR1 MDHEN and CDR2 SYDVKM. Deletions cut 2 bases from V and 3 bases from J, with 19 bases between. This CDR3 is built from 18 residues. This CDR3 reads CASSLRSYGKISNEKLFF. The CDR3 nucleotides read TGTGCCAGCAGTTTAAGGAGCTATGGAAAGATATCTAATGAAAAACTGTTTTTT. Full variable domain (rest looked up from reference TRBV28 and TRBJ1-4): DVKVTQSSRYLVKRTGEKVFLECVQDMDHENMFWYRQDPGLGLRLIYFSYDVKMKEKGDIPEGYSVSREKKERFSLILESASTNQTSMYLCASSLRSYGKISNEKLFFGSGTQLSVL.

J is TRBJ2-7 and V is TRBV10-2, with D tentatively TRBD1 (6 bases). The CDR3 has 13 amino acids. Germline V gives CDR1 WSHSY, CDR2 SAAADI. V lost 8 bases, J lost 2 bases, and 13 bases lay in between. CDR3 nucleotide sequence: TGCGCCAGCGGGGACAAAGCCCCCTACGAGCAGTACTTC. It encodes CASGDKAPYEQYF.